The 20 T cell receptor beta chains listed next were all sequenced from one sample in a study of CD8+ T cells in alopecia areata. RNA extraction and reverse transcription yielded cDNA as sequencing template. The table came from immunoSEQ multiplex PCR; TCRdb's copy has only in-frame clones and leaves some out. The repertoire holds about 160,000 clones, with around 47% as singletons. The sequenced sample consisted of CD4+ T cells sorted from blood. Source of these receptors: a human donor with alopecia areata.

V gene TRBV29-1 combines with J gene TRBJ2-5, with TRBD2 identical over 9 bases. This CDR3 comprises 15 residues. V lost 2 bases and J lost 2; bases outside the gene matches: 6. CDR1 SQVTM and CDR2 ANQGSEA come from the germline V gene. The CDR3 DNA follows: TGCAGCGTTGAAATAGCGGGAGTTACTCAAGAGACCCAGTACTTC. This codes for CSVEIAGVTQETQYF.

The rearrangement joins TRBV6-5 to TRBJ2-7; 9 nucleotides align to TRBD2. The CDR3 is made up of 15 amino acids. V shed 0 bases and J 2 bases; nucleotides not matched to a gene: 2. Germline assignment: CDR1 MNHEY and CDR2 SVGAGI. DNA for the CDR3: TGTGCCAGCAGTTACTCGGCTAGCGGGGCCTACGAGCAGTACTTC. This translates into CASSYSASGAYEQYF.

V and J are TRBV5-1 and TRBJ1-1, with TRBD1 identical over 8 bases. This CDR3 is 15 amino acids long. Germline V gene lookup returns CDR1 SGHRS and CDR2 YFSETQ. The V and J ends lost 0 bases and 0 bases, in that order; junction bases with no gene match: 1. The DNA for the CDR3 is TGCGCCAGCAGCTTGGCAGGGGGCCTGAACACTGAAGCTTTCTTT. Its protein is CASSLAGGLNTEAFF.

Here the CDR3 DNA reads TGCGCCAGCAGCCAAGCCCTTTCTCGCGGGAGATCCCTCAAGCAGTACTTC. Translated, it gives CASSQALSRGRSLKQYF. This rearrangement joins TRBV4-1 to TRBJ2-7; 7 bases agree with TRBD2. The V gene end was trimmed by 1 base and the J gene end by 8 bases; junction bases not matched to a gene: 17. The CDR3 length is 17 residues. Germline V lookup: CDR1 MGHRA, CDR2 YSYEKL.

This clone was seen a few times. This chain joins TRBV19 and TRBJ1-1, with no clear D. The CDR3 runs 15 residues. Germline loops: CDR1 LNHDA, CDR2 SQIVND (reference sequence). The V gene lost 3 bases and the J gene lost 1 base, with 12 bases spanning the gap. CDR3 nucleotides: TGTGCCAGTAGTATCTTCCTTGGAGGGAACACTGAAGCTTTCTTT. It specifies CASSIFLGGNTEAFF.

J is TRBJ2-7 and V is TRBV29-1; 7 bases align to TRBD1. The CDR3 totals 16 residues. Looked up from germline, CDR1 is SQVTM and CDR2 is ANQGSEA. V gave up 4 bases and J gave up 0 bases; unmatched junction bases: 12. The CDR3 DNA sequence: TGCAGCGTTGCCGTTACCGACAGGGTGAGCTCCTACGAGCAGTACTTC. It yields the protein CSVAVTDRVSSYEQYF.

The CDR3: CASSEQGLGQPQHF. In DNA, the CDR3 is TGTGCCAGCAGCGAACAGGGTTTAGGTCAGCCCCAGCATTTT. This chain links TRBV27 with TRBJ1-5; the D gene is possibly TRBD1 (6 bases). V was trimmed by 6 bases and J by 6 bases, leaving 15 bases between them. Germline lookup yields CDR1 MNHEY and CDR2 SMNVEV (reference sequence). The length of the CDR3 is 14 residues.

The chain has TRBV7-8 and TRBJ1-2, with a tentative D call TRBD1 (6 bases). V lost 6 bases to trimming and J lost 7 bases, with 12 bases between them. CDR3 length: 12 amino acids. From germline, CDR1 is SGHVS and CDR2 FQNEAQ. CDR3 coding DNA: TGTGCCAGCAGACAGGGAGGTTCTGGCTACACCTTC. It is translated as CASRQGGSGYTF.

This chain uses TRBV29-1 with TRBJ2-1, with 8 bases aligning to TRBD2. Trimming took 6 bases from V and 9 from J; bases not matched to a gene: 10. The CDR3 loop spans 13 amino acids. Germline CDR1 reads SQVTM; CDR2 reads ANQGSEA. This CDR3 is CSVPGLGPGEQFF. The CDR3 DNA reads as TGCAGCGTCCCGGGACTAGGTCCCGGTGAGCAGTTCTTC.

This clone was found a few times. J is TRBJ2-7 and V is TRBV30; unclear D gene. CDR1 is GTSNPN, CDR2 SVGIG, per germline (reference sequence). Trimming removed 1 base from V and 2 bases from J, with 3 bases in between. CDR3 length: 11 amino acids. As DNA, the CDR3 is TGTGCCTGGAGTGGTACCTACGAGCAGTACTTC. Translated: CAWSGTYEQYF.

This rearrangement joins TRBV5-4 to TRBJ2-2; 8 bases match TRBD2. The trim removed 2 bases at V and 5 bases at J, leaving 5 bases unmatched. Germline loops: CDR1 SGHNT, CDR2 YYREEE (reference sequence). This CDR3 spans 15 amino acids. The CDR3, as DNA: TGTGCCAGCAGCTTACCGGGAGGGATAACCGGGGAGCTGTTTTTT. Translating gives CASSLPGGITGELFF.

This clone has just a few counts. V is TRBV6-1 and J is TRBJ2-3, with D uncertain. Germline V CDR1 and CDR2: MNHNS, SASEGT. With 6 bases removed from V and 0 bases from J, the gap between germline ends came to 7 bases. The length of the CDR3 is 13 residues. CDR3 bases: TGTGCCAGCAGGTTCCTGAGCACAGATACGCAGTATTTT. It specifies CASRFLSTDTQYF.

The gene calls are TRBV15 and TRBJ2-7; TRBD2 matches at 7 bases. J gave up 1 base and V 0 bases, and 6 bases lay outside the gene matches. From germline, CDR1 is LNHNV and CDR2 YYDKDF (reference sequence). CDR3 size: 16 residues. CDR3: CATSRDGGETSYEQYF. The DNA of the CDR3 is TGTGCCACCAGCAGAGATGGGGGGGAGACATCCTACGAGCAGTACTTC.

The V gene is TRBV7-9, the J gene TRBJ2-3; a weak D match, TRBD2 (6 bases). The CDR3 runs 15 residues. Trimming pared 5 bases from V and 6 bases from J, leaving 18 bases between. Germline-derived CDR1 and CDR2 are SEHNR and FQNEAQ (reference sequence). The CDR3 reads CASSPTGTHGDTQYF. The CDR3 DNA reads as TGTGCCAGCAGCCCCACCGGGACTCACGGGGATACGCAGTATTTT.

V usage is TRBV25-1 and J usage is TRBJ1-5; D remains unclear. Germline CDR1 reads MGHDK; CDR2 reads SYGVNS. Trimming shortened V by 3 bases and J by 6 bases, and 9 bases separated the two germline ends. The CDR3 covers 13 residues. The CDR3 region is CASSESIGQPQHF. CDR3 coding DNA: TGTGCCAGCAGTGAGTCGATTGGTCAGCCCCAGCATTTT.

The CDR3 is CASNTVSTSPGQPQHF. For the CDR3, the DNA is TGTGCCAGCAACACGGTGAGCACGTCACCCGGTCAGCCCCAGCATTTT. The chain uses TRBV27 and TRBJ1-5; D uncertain. The CDR3 runs to 16 residues. Germline V CDR1 and CDR2: MNHEY, SMNVEV (reference sequence). V was trimmed by 7 bases and J by 6 bases, leaving 22 bases between them.

This clone was detected many times. V and J are TRBV28 and TRBJ2-3; maybe TRBD2 (5 bases). The CDR3 is made up of 16 amino acids. Germline lookup yields CDR1 MDHEN and CDR2 SYDVKM. The V end was cut by 6 bases, the J end by 1 base, with 17 bases between. DNA for the CDR3: TGTGCCAGCAGCTCTCCGAGAGGGAGTGGCACAGATACGCAGTATTTT. Its protein product is CASSSPRGSGTDTQYF.

The chain couples TRBV9 to TRBJ2-7; D is unresolved. The germline V and J ends were trimmed by 0 bases and 2 bases, with 6 bases remaining between them. The length of the CDR3 is 13 residues. Germline V gene data show CDR1 as SGDLS and CDR2 as YYNGEE. CDR3 in DNA: TGTGCCAGCAGCGTAGGAAATACCTACGAGCAGTACTTC. Encoded protein: CASSVGNTYEQYF.

V is TRBV5-1 and J is TRBJ2-1; a possible D gene is TRBD1 (5 bases). The germline V gene has CDR1 SGHRS and CDR2 YFSETQ. The CDR3 extends over 13 amino acids. Trimming cost V 3 bases and J 8 bases, with 12 bases left between them. This CDR3 reads CASSSDNDDEQFF. The DNA of the CDR3 is TGCGCCAGCAGCTCGGACAACGATGATGAGCAGTTCTTC.

The chain joins TRBV15 to TRBJ2-5; 7 bases fit TRBD2. CDR1 and CDR2 (germline): LNHNV, YYDKDF (reference sequence). The CDR3 runs to 13 residues. V was pared by 5 bases and J by 5 bases, with 5 bases of the junction left unmatched. The CDR3 loop is CATSLRGSETQYF. CDR3 DNA: TGTGCCACCAGCCTCCGCGGGAGTGAGACCCAGTACTTC.